Sequencing of this T cell receptor beta chain was carried out in a study of memory CD4+ T cells and cytomegalovirus serostatus. The study's findings and limits: About 40% of the roughly 160 known CMV-associated TCRbeta sequences appeared in CD4+ memory.

Germline CDR1 is LGHNT and CDR2 is FRNRAP. This CDR3 spans 18 amino acids. The sort gate was single viable CD3+CD4+CD8-CD45RO+ cells for memory CD4+ T cells. CMV serostatus came from serum IgG against pp150, pp28, p38, p52. In regard to this clone: Its matching antigen is unknown. A junction boundary mismatches the germline segment, possibly from a read error.

Sequenced by immunoSEQ multiplex PCR; TCRdb stores in-frame clones only, minus some. The data contain about 59,000 clones, around 80% of them singletons. This chain links TRBV12-5 with TRBJ2-6, with D possibly being TRBD1 (5 bases). The receptor was isolated from an adult in good health and CMV-seronegative. Sequencing used memory CD4+ T cells from blood. CDR3 in DNA: TGTGCTAGTGGTGGCCCTCGTTTGAGGACAAAGTCGGGCCAACGTCCTGACTTC. Protein: CASGGPRLRTKSGQRPDF.